These 30 T cell receptor beta chains were sequenced from one sample in a study of cytomegalovirus exposure and HLA in healthy donors. PCR used 60 Vbeta primers and 13 Jbeta primers. Libraries were prepared by immunoSEQ multiplex PCR; TCRdb keeps only in-frame clonotypes and omits some of them. The sample yields some 160,000 clones, 60% to 80% seen once. The sample was PBMCs. These receptors were taken from a man in his fifties or sixties in good health and CMV-seronegative.

The J gene is TRBJ1-4, the V gene TRBV18; TRBD1 aligns across 8 bases. V was pared by 3 bases and J by 5 bases, with 5 bases of the junction left unmatched. Germline CDR1 reads KGHSH; CDR2 reads LQKENI. This CDR3 has 15 residues. Here the CDR3 DNA reads TGTGCCAGCTCACCGACACGGGACAGGAATGAAAAACTGTTTTTT. Its protein is CASSPTRDRNEKLFF.

The V call is TRBV19, the J call TRBJ1-2, with TRBD1 matching over 10 bases. V gave up 6 bases and J gave up 3 bases; unmatched junction bases: 1. From germline, CDR1 is LNHDA and CDR2 SQIVND (reference sequence). CDR3 size: 13 residues. The CDR3 reads CASSGQGDYGYTF. The CDR3 bases are TGTGCCAGTAGCGGACAGGGGGACTATGGCTACACCTTC.

The chain carries TRBV27 and TRBJ1-1, with D possibly matching TRBD1 (6 bases). Germline values: CDR1 MNHEY, CDR2 SMNVEV (reference sequence). The CDR3 length is 11 residues. Trimming pared 4 bases from V and 13 bases from J, leaving 13 bases between. The CDR3 nucleotides read TGTGCCAGCAGTTCCGGGACAAAGGATTTCTTT. This translates into CASSSGTKDFF.

This clone occurred once. The chain links TRBV7-3 to TRBJ2-6, with 9 bases aligning to TRBD2. V lost 5 bases to trimming and J lost 3 bases; unmatched junction nucleotides: 8. The CDR3 has 17 amino acids. Germline loops: CDR1 SGHTA, CDR2 FQGTGA. The CDR3 sequence is CASSPKGLAVGANVLTF. DNA for the CDR3: TGTGCCAGCAGCCCGAAGGGACTAGCCGTTGGGGCCAACGTCCTGACTTTC.

This chain links TRBV5-6 with TRBJ1-1; D may be TRBD1 (5 bases). V was cut by 4 bases and J by 1 base, with 8 bases left in between. Germline V gives CDR1 SGHDT, CDR2 YYEEEE. This CDR3 is 13 amino acids long. The CDR3 DNA reads TGTGCCAGCAGCCCGACAGCGAACACTGAAGCTTTCTTT. Protein product: CASSPTANTEAFF.

V gene TRBV28 combines with J gene TRBJ2-5, with a weak D call TRBD2 (5 bases). The CDR3 is made up of 16 amino acids. The germline gives CDR1 MDHEN, CDR2 SYDVKM. The germline V and J ends were trimmed by 6 bases and 2 bases, with 19 bases remaining between them. In nucleotides, the CDR3 is TGTGCCAGCAGGGGGAGCCGGGCAGAAGAGCAAGAGACCCAGTACTTC. It codes for CASRGSRAEEQETQYF.

The gene calls are TRBV5-1 and TRBJ2-7, with 9 bases that match TRBD1. The CDR3 is made up of 15 amino acids. CDR1 SGHRS and CDR2 YFSETQ come from the germline V gene. The J segment lost 6 bases and the V segment lost 0 bases, leaving 7 bases of the junction unmatched. The CDR3 spells CASSLEGQGVAEQYF. The CDR3 nucleotides are TGCGCCAGCAGCTTGGAGGGACAGGGAGTTGCCGAGCAGTACTTC.

This sequence joins TRBV6-5 and TRBJ2-3; 9 bases are a match to TRBD2. This CDR3 is 15 amino acids long. CDR1 and CDR2 from the germline V gene are MNHEY and SVGAGI. Trimming cost V 7 bases and J 4 bases; bases outside gene matches: 9. The CDR3 DNA sequence: TGTGCCAGCATGAGGCGGGGGGGCACGGCAGATACGCAGTATTTT. Residues: CASMRRGGTADTQYF.

This chain uses TRBV5-8 with TRBJ1-5; 7 positions agree with TRBD1. This CDR3 has 15 amino acids. Per germline, CDR1 SGHTS and CDR2 YDEGEE. J gave up 3 bases and V 0 bases, and 3 bases lay outside the gene matches. In DNA, the CDR3 is TGTGCCAGCAGCTTGGCCGACAGGGACAATCAGCCCCAGCATTTT. It is translated as CASSLADRDNQPQHF.

This chain connects TRBV19 to TRBJ2-7; possibly TRBD2 for D (5 bases). This CDR3 spans 15 amino acids. CDR1 LNHDA and CDR2 SQIVND come from the germline V gene (reference sequence). Trimming left V 9 bases short and J 4 bases short, with 22 bases between. CDR3 DNA sequence: TGTGCCAGCAGAAATCAAGGACTCCCGGGGTACGAGCAGTACTTC. It encodes CASRNQGLPGYEQYF.

The V call is TRBV7-9, the J call TRBJ2-2, with a possible D match to TRBD2 (6 bases). Trimming took 5 bases from V and 1 from J, leaving 17 bases between them. Germline V gene lookup returns CDR1 SEHNR and CDR2 FQNEAQ (reference sequence). The CDR3 totals 17 residues. CDR3: CASSGAGGMLNTGELFF. The CDR3 DNA reads TGTGCCAGCAGCGGGGCAGGCGGGATGTTGAACACCGGGGAGCTGTTTTTT. Using reference TRBV7-9 and TRBJ2-2 for the parts outside the CDR3, the full variable domain is DTGVSQNPRHKITKRGQNVTFRCDPISEHNRLYWYRQTLGQGPEFLTYFQNEAQLEKSRLLSDRFSAERPKGSFSTLEIQRTEQGDSAMYLCASSGAGGMLNTGELFFGEGSRLTVL.

The V and J genes are TRBV19 and TRBJ1-2, with 12 bases that match TRBD1. Trimming removed 1 base from V and 7 bases from J; junction bases left unmatched: 4. Germline V CDR1 and CDR2: LNHDA, SQIVND (reference sequence). This CDR3 comprises 15 residues. The CDR3 DNA is TGTGCCAGTAGTATAGGGGGACAGGGGGCCAGTGGCTACACCTTC. This codes for CASSIGGQGASGYTF.

The chain has TRBV9 and TRBJ2-2, with 10 bases fitting TRBD2. J gave up 6 bases and V 3 bases, and 8 bases lay outside the gene matches. The CDR3 extends over 16 amino acids. Germline V lookup: CDR1 SGDLS, CDR2 YYNGEE. The CDR3 DNA reads as TGTGCCAGCAGCGCCCGTCTAGCGGGAGCGGCCGGGGAGCTGTTTTTT. Amino acids: CASSARLAGAAGELFF.

CDR3 amino acids: CASSEFGAAGLVQETQYF. The CDR3 coding sequence is TGTGCCAGCAGTGAATTTGGGGCGGCCGGACTAGTCCAAGAGACCCAGTACTTC. The chain uses TRBV25-1 and TRBJ2-5; 7 bases align to TRBD2. There are 18 residues in the CDR3. The V segment lost 1 base and the J segment 1 base; nucleotides outside the gene matches: 12. The germline V gene has CDR1 MGHDK and CDR2 SYGVNS.

The chain carries TRBV6-5 and TRBJ2-5; D is perhaps TRBD1 (6 bases). The germline CDR1 and CDR2 sequences are MNHEY and SVGAGI. Trimming removed 6 bases at V and 6 bases at J, with 11 bases between. The CDR3 covers 12 residues. CDR3 region: CASSQDRKTQYF. The CDR3 nucleotides read TGTGCCAGCAGCCAAGACAGGAAGACCCAGTACTTC.

In the case of this clone: Other nucleotide sequences from this sample produce the same CDR3. V gene TRBV29-1 combines with J gene TRBJ2-7, with D tentatively TRBD1 (5 bases). Trimming left V 4 bases short and J 4 bases short, with 8 bases between. CDR3 length: 11 amino acids. CDR1 is SQVTM, CDR2 ANQGSEA, per germline. CDR3 residues: CSVGGNYEQYF. DNA for the CDR3: TGCAGCGTTGGGGGCAATTACGAGCAGTACTTC.

The V gene is TRBV19, the J gene TRBJ1-1; no firm D call. This CDR3 is built from 13 residues. The V gene lost 6 bases and the J gene lost 1 base, with 9 bases spanning the gap. Germline values: CDR1 LNHDA, CDR2 SQIVND (reference sequence). The chain's CDR3 is CASRRTSNTEAFF. CDR3 nucleotides: TGTGCCAGTAGACGTACATCGAACACTGAAGCTTTCTTT.

The CDR3 nucleotides read TGTGCCAGCAGCCAAGAGTCCCACAGGGCAGAGACCCAGTACTTC. Amino acids: CASSQESHRAETQYF. This rearrangement joins TRBV4-2 to TRBJ2-5, with D perhaps matching TRBD1 (6 bases). V was clipped by 0 bases and J by 4 bases, with 12 bases between them. CDR1 is LGHNA, CDR2 YNFKEQ, per germline. CDR3 length: 15 amino acids.

This chain uses TRBV15 with TRBJ1-1, with TRBD1 as a possible D gene (5 bases). The CDR3 covers 13 residues. CDR1 is LNHNV and CDR2 is YYDKDF in the germline V gene (reference sequence). Trimming removed 2 bases from V and 3 bases from J, with 7 bases in between. CDR3 protein: CATSRLGDTEAFF. As DNA, the CDR3 is TGTGCCACCAGCAGATTAGGGGACACTGAAGCTTTCTTT.

The genes are TRBV19 and TRBJ1-2, with 9 positions matching TRBD1. The CDR3 extends over 13 amino acids. CDR1 and CDR2 (germline): LNHDA, SQIVND (reference sequence). The V gene end was trimmed by 7 bases and the J gene end by 6 bases; junction bases not matched to a gene: 6. Here the CDR3 reads CASNGTGWDGYTF. DNA for the CDR3: TGTGCCAGTAATGGGACAGGGTGGGATGGCTACACCTTC.

The chain uses TRBV4-2 and TRBJ2-3; 9 bases align to TRBD2. CDR1 is LGHNA and CDR2 is YNFKEQ in the germline V gene. J lost 5 bases, V lost 2 bases, and 14 bases had no gene match. This CDR3 contains 18 residues. DNA for the CDR3: TGTGCCAGCAGCCAATCCCCCGCGGGCGGGAGGGCCGAAGATACGCAGTATTTT. Translating gives CASSQSPAGGRAEDTQYF.

CDR3 coding DNA: TGTGCCAGCAGTGAAGGGACTGCCGGTCAGCCCCAGCATTTT. As protein: CASSEGTAGQPQHF. This chain links TRBV6-1 with TRBJ1-5; the D is unclear. CDR1 is MNHNS and CDR2 is SASEGT in the germline V gene. The CDR3 is 14 residues long. Trimming removed 1 base at V and 6 bases at J, with 10 bases between.

The chain joins TRBV19 to TRBJ1-2; TRBD1 agrees at 9 bases. The germline V gene encodes CDR1 LNHDA and CDR2 SQIVND (reference sequence). The junction had 11 bases not matched to a gene; V was cut back by 5 bases and J by 4 bases. This CDR3 has 16 residues. The CDR3 sequence: CASSFRTGERSYGYTF. CDR3 nucleotide sequence: TGTGCCAGTAGTTTCCGGACAGGGGAGCGTAGCTATGGCTACACCTTC.

The V gene is TRBV4-1, the J gene TRBJ2-5, with 10 bases fitting TRBD1. With V trimmed by 1 base and J by 5 bases, 7 bases remained unmatched. The CDR3 spans 16 residues. Germline CDR1 is MGHRA and CDR2 is YSYEKL. CDR3 sequence reads: CASSQGPGTGAETQYF. The DNA of the CDR3 is TGCGCCAGCAGCCAAGGGCCCGGGACAGGGGCGGAGACCCAGTACTTC.

The V call is TRBV12-5, the J call TRBJ1-5, with D unclear. CDR1 is LGHNT, CDR2 FRNRAP, per germline. The V end was cut by 7 bases, the J end by 3 bases, with 10 bases between. CDR3 size: 13 residues. The CDR3 bases are TGTGCTAGTGCCCTGGCCCCCAATCAGCCCCAGCATTTT. Its protein product is CASALAPNQPQHF.

This rearrangement joins TRBV5-1 to TRBJ2-1; 7 bases line up with TRBD2. The junction had 1 base not matched to a gene; V was cut back by 2 bases and J by 2 bases. Germline V gene data show CDR1 as SGHRS and CDR2 as YFSETQ. The CDR3 sequence is 14 residues long. CDR3 bases: TGCGCCAGCAGCTTCCGGGGGGCCTACAATGAGCAGTTCTTC. Translated, it gives CASSFRGAYNEQFF.

The V gene is TRBV30, the J gene TRBJ2-1; 12 bases map to TRBD2. Germline-derived CDR1 and CDR2 are GTSNPN and SVGIG (reference sequence). The junction had 10 bases not matched to a gene; V was cut back by 0 bases and J by 10 bases. There are 16 residues in the CDR3. CDR3 bases: TGTGCCTGGAGTGTGGTGAGGGCTAGCGGGAGGGTAGAGCAGTTCTTC. As protein: CAWSVVRASGRVEQFF.

The chain uses TRBV6-1 and TRBJ1-5, with D maybe TRBD1 (6 bases). Trimming took 6 bases from V and 2 from J, leaving 14 bases between them. The CDR3 spans 15 residues. CDR1 MNHNS and CDR2 SASEGT come from the germline V gene. As DNA, the CDR3 is TGTGCCAGCAGGAGGGGGAGTCTGGGCAATCAGCCCCAGCATTTT. Its protein product is CASRRGSLGNQPQHF.

CDR3 sequence (DNA): TGTGCCATCAGGCAGGGGCCGGATCCTGGAGAGACCCAGTACTTC. It encodes CAIRQGPDPGETQYF. V and J are TRBV10-3 and TRBJ2-5; possibly TRBD1 for D (6 bases). V was trimmed by 6 bases and J by 4 bases, leaving 18 bases between them. The CDR3 spans 15 residues. Germline CDR1 is ENHRY and CDR2 is SYGVKD.

This clone was counted a single time. The chain links TRBV13 to TRBJ2-3; 9 bases agree with TRBD1. The CDR3 covers 16 residues. In germline, CDR1 is PRHDT, CDR2 FYEKMQ (reference sequence). Unmatched junction bases numbered 12, after V lost 6 bases and J lost 5 bases. The CDR3 coding sequence is TGTGCCAGCAGACGGGGGACAGGGTCATCTCTAGATACGCAGTATTTT. Amino acid sequence: CASRRGTGSSLDTQYF.